The subject of this entry is one T cell receptor beta chain. The antigen is unknown. The data were obtained in a study of cytomegalovirus exposure and HLA in healthy donors. Study conclusions and caveats: Specific recognition of CMV antigens was confirmed in vitro for a few chains (all CMV-associated). Most TCR sequences were rare, but some public TCRs occurred in many donors. Reports showed the classifier diagnosing cytomegalovirus status with high specificity and sensitivity.

Separate from the roughly 730-subject first cohort, the approximately 120-subject validation cohort was the one that the donors belonged to. The CDR3 is made up of 18 amino acids. Germline V gene data show CDR1 as LNHDA and CDR2 as SQIVND (reference sequence). The V gene lost 5 bases and the J gene lost 2 bases, with 19 bases spanning the gap. Repertoires were generated with immunoSEQ multiplex PCR, while TCRdb's copy carries only in-frame clones and drops some. The sample yields 150,000 to 180,000 clones, 65% to 90% seen once. V usage is TRBV19 and J usage is TRBJ2-6; a possible D gene is TRBD1 (6 bases). Sequenced: PBMCs. The source is a man aged 18 to 29 in good health and CMV-seropositive. In DNA, the CDR3 is TGTGCCAGTAGTCCCGCCGGGACACTCAGGCCTGGGGCCAACGTCCTGACTTTC. Its protein product is CASSPAGTLRPGANVLTF.